A selection of T cell receptor beta chains follows, all from one sample in a study of T cell responses to AZD1222 COVID-19 vaccine. Sequencing was performed with immunoSEQ multiplex PCR; in TCRdb, only in-frame clones are kept and a portion is missing. The sample comprises more than 85,000 clones, less than 90% of which are singletons, and about a sixth rests with the top ten. This specimen consisted of peripheral blood, obtained on day 0 of AZD1222 vaccination. Receptors originate from an adult in good health. The CDR3 runs from the conserved cysteine through the conserved F or W. A D gene is named only where the DNA matches it firmly. A clone size is listed for some rows: how often the clone was seen (once, few, many), or a class if it is expanded.

clone size | D gene | J gene | V gene | CDR3 protein | CDR3 DNA
. | . | TRBJ2-5 | TRBV5-1 | CASSARSGHQGETQYF | TGCGCCAGCAGCGCGCGGAGCGGTCACCAAGGGGAGACCCAGTACTTC
. | TRBD1 | TRBJ1-5 | TRBV2 | CASSVDRGVQPQHF | TGTGCCAGCAGCGTGGACAGGGGGGTCCAGCCCCAGCATTTT
. | . | TRBJ2-7 | TRBV24-1 | CATSDSRLGRGEQYF | TGTGCCACCAGTGACTCGCGCCTGGGAAGGGGAGAGCAGTACTTC
. | TRBD2 | TRBJ2-3 | TRBV5-1 | CASSLGLAALSDTQYF | TGCGCCAGCAGCTTGGGACTAGCGGCCCTATCAGATACGCAGTATTTT
. | TRBD1 | TRBJ1-2 | TRBV5-8 | CASSYGQGNYGYTF | TGTGCCAGCAGCTACGGACAGGGAAACTATGGCTACACCTTC
. | TRBD1 | TRBJ2-5 | TRBV7-9 | CASSLYGIQGRETQYF | TGTGCCAGCAGCTTATACGGTATACAGGGGCGAGAGACCCAGTACTTC
once | TRBD1 | TRBJ2-7 | TRBV29-1 | CSVARDRVSYEQYF | TGCAGCGTTGCGAGGGACAGGGTAAGCTACGAGCAGTACTTC
. | TRBD1 | TRBJ1-1 | TRBV19 | CASSTPGTGANTEAFF | TGTGCCAGTAGTACCCCCGGGACAGGAGCAAACACTGAAGCTTTCTTT
. | TRBD1 | TRBJ1-1 | TRBV5-1 | CASSIGQGAEAFF | TGCGCCAGCAGTATCGGACAGGGAGCTGAAGCTTTCTTT
. | . | TRBJ2-2 | TRBV24-1 | CATRRTITGELFF | TGTGCCACCAGGCGGACTATCACCGGGGAGCTGTTTTTT
. | . | TRBJ2-1 | TRBV11-3 | CASSNYYGGSSYNEQFF | TGTGCCAGCAGCAATTATTATGGGGGGAGCTCCTACAATGAGCAGTTCTTC
. | . | TRBJ1-2 | TRBV28 | CASRQGHNYGYTF | TGTGCCAGCAGACAGGGACACAACTATGGCTACACCTTC
. | TRBD1 | TRBJ1-1 | TRBV18 | CASSALRQGANTEAFF | TGTGCCAGCTCAGCATTGAGACAGGGGGCGAACACTGAAGCTTTCTTT
. | . | TRBJ2-2 | TRBV12-3/TRBV12-4 | CASSSTEAGELFF | TGTGCCAGCAGTTCCACTGAGGCCGGGGAGCTGTTTTTT
. | . | TRBJ2-1 | TRBV19 | CASTPTRDSHNEQFF | TGTGCCAGTACCCCCACCCGGGATTCTCATAATGAGCAGTTCTTC
. | . | TRBJ2-3 | TRBV5-1 | CASSLGLDGTDTQYF | TGCGCCAGCAGCTTGGGACTAGATGGCACAGATACGCAGTATTTT
. | . | TRBJ2-5 | TRBV7-9 | CASSRGLLYQETQYF | TGTGCCAGCAGCCGAGGACTCCTGTACCAAGAGACCCAGTACTTC
few | . | TRBJ1-1 | TRBV21-1 | CASSKARRHSWDTEAFF | TGTGCCAGCAGCAAAGCGCGGAGGCATTCGTGGGACACTGAAGCTTTCTTT
. | . | TRBJ2-5 | TRBV9 | CASSVGGRPGETQYF | TGTGCCAGCAGCGTAGGGGGTAGACCTGGGGAGACCCAGTACTTC
once | TRBD1 | TRBJ2-1 | TRBV29-1 | CSVEDRDRALGNEQFF | TGCAGCGTTGAAGATCGAGACAGGGCTCTTGGTAATGAGCAGTTCTTC
. | TRBD2 | TRBJ2-3 | TRBV5-1 | CASSQPPGTRSRGGTDTQYF | TGCGCCAGCAGCCAACCCCCCGGGACTAGGTCCCGAGGGGGCACAGATACGCAGTATTTT
. | . | TRBJ1-2 | TRBV27 | CASSPGELGWDYTF | TGTGCCAGCAGTCCAGGGGAATTGGGGTGGGACTACACCTTC
. | TRBD2 | TRBJ2-1 | TRBV27 | CASSTPGRGNEQFF | TGTGCCAGCAGTACGCCTGGGAGGGGCAATGAGCAGTTCTTC